The T cell receptor beta chain under discussion was sequenced for a study of cytomegalovirus exposure and HLA in healthy donors. Broader study findings: In a later analysis, at a false discovery rate of 0.05, about 15,000 TCR beta sequences were associated with HLA alleles.

This clone is a singleton in its sample. Its antigen is not identified. Germline V CDR1 and CDR2: SNHLY, FYNNEI. The CDR3 runs to 14 residues. Germline trimming cut 2 bases from V and 4 bases from J; bases unmatched to any gene: 4. Amplification used 60 Vbeta primers and 13 Jbeta primers. TCRdb keeps only in-frame clones here, not all; method: immunoSEQ multiplex PCR. Among around 160,000 clones, 60% to 80% were seen once, and the ten largest hold more than 2%. Healthy bone marrow donors made up the cohort. The receptor's source is a man aged 45-65 years in good health and CMV-seropositive. The specimen was PBMCs. The chain has TRBV2 and TRBJ1-1, with 7 bases lining up with TRBD1. The CDR3 sequence is CASSEFTGVTEAFF. CDR3 sequence (DNA): TGTGCCAGCAGTGAATTTACAGGGGTCACTGAAGCTTTCTTT. The entire variable domain, with the rest obtained from reference TRBV2 and TRBJ1-1, is as follows: EPEVTQTPSHQVTQMGQEVILRCVPISNHLYFYWYRQILGQKVEFLVSFYNNEISEKSEIFDDQFSVERPDGSNFTLKIRSTKLEDSAMYFCASSEFTGVTEAFFGQGTRLTVV.